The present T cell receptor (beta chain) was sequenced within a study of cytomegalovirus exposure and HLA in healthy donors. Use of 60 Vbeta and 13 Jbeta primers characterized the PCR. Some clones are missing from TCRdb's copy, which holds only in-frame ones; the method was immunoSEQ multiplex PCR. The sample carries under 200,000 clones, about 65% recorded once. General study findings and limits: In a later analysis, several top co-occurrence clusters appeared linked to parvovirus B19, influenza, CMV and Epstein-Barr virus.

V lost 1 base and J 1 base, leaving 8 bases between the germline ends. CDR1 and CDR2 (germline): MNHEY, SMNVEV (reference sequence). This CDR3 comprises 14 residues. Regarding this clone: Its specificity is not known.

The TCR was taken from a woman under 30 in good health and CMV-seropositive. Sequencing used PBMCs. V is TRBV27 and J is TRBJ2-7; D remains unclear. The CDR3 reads CASSLYGGSYEQYF. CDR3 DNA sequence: TGTGCCAGCAGTTTATATGGCGGTTCCTACGAGCAGTACTTC.